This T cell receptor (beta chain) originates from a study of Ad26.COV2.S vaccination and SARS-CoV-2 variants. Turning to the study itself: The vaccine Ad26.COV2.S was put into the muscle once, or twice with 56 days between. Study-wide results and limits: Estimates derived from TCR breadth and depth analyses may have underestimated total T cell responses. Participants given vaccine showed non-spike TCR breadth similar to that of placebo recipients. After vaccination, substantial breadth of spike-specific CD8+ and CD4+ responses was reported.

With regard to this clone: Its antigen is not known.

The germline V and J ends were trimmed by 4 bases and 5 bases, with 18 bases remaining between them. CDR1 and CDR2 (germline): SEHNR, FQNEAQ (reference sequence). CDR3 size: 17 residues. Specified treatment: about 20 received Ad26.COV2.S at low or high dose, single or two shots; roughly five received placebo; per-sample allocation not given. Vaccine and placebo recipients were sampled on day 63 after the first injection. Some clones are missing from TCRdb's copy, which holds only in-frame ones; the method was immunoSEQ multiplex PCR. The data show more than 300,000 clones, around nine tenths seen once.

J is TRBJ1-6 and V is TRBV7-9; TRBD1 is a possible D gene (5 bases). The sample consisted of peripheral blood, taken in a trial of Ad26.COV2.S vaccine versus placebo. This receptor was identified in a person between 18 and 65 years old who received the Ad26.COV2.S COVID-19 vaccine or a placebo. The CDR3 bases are TGTGCCAGCAGCTCCCGACTCACAGGAGGCCATAATTCACCCCTCCACTTT. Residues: CASSSRLTGGHNSPLHF.